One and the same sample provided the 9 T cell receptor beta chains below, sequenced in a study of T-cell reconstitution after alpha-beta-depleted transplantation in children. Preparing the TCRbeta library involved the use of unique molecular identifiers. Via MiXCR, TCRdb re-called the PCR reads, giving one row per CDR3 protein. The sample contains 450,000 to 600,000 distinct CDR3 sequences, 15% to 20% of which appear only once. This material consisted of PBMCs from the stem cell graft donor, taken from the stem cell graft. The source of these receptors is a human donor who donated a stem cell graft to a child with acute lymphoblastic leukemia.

In nucleotides, the CDR3 is TGTGCCAGCAGTTTTCGGCGGGGGGCTGACGAGCAGTACTTC. Its translation: CASSFRRGADEQYF. V gene TRBV12-3 or TRBV12-4 combines with J gene TRBJ2-7, with TRBD2 matching 8 bases. The CDR3 covers 14 residues. J gave up 5 bases and V 3 bases, and 6 bases lay outside the gene matches.

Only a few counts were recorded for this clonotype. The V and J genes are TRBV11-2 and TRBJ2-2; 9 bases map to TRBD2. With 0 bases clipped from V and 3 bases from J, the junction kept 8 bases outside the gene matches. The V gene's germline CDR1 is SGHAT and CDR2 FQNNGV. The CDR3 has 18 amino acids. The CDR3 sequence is CASSLDSWAGGYTGELFF. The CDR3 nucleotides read TGTGCCAGCAGCTTAGACTCGTGGGCGGGAGGGTACACCGGGGAGCTGTTTTTT.

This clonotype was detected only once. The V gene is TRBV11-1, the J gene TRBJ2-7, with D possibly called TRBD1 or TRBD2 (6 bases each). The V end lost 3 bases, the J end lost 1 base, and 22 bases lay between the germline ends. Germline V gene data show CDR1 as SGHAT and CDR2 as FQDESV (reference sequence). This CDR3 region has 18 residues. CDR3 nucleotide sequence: TGTGCCAGCAGCTTCGGGGGCTTTGGGGCAGATTCTTCCTACGAGCAGTACTTC. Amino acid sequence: CASSFGGFGADSSYEQYF.

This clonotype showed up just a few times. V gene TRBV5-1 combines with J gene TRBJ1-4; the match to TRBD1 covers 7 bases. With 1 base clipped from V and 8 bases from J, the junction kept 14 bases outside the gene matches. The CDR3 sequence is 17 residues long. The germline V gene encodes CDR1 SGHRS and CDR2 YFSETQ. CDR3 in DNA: TGCGCCAGCAGCTTGAAATGGACAGGTAGCCTTGAGGAAAAACTGTTTTTT. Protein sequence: CASSLKWTGSLEEKLFF. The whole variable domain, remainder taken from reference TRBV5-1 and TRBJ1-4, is KAGVTQTPRYLIKTRGQQVTLSCSPISGHRSVSWYQQTPGQGLQFLFEYFSETQRNKGNFPGRFSGRQFSNSRSEMNVSTLELGDSALYLCASSLKWTGSLEEKLFFGSGTQLSVL.

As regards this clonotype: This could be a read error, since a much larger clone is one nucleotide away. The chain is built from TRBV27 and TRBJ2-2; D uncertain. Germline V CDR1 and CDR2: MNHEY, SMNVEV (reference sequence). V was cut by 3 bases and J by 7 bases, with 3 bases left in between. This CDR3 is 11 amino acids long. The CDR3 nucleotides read TGTGCCAGCAGTTTGTACGGGGAGCTGTTTTTT. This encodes CASSLYGELFF.

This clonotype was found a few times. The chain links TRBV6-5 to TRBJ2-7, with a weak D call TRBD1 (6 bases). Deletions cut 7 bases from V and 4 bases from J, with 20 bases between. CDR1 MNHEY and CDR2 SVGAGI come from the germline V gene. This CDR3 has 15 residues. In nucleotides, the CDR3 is TGTGCCAGCAATTCTCCTCAGAATGGGACATACGAGCAGTACTTC. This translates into CASNSPQNGTYEQYF.

The CDR3 sequence: CASSLGMSTDTQYF. The DNA for the CDR3 is TGCGCCAGCAGCTTGGGAATGAGCACAGATACGCAGTATTTT. The chain links TRBV5-1 to TRBJ2-3, with unresolved D. Per germline, CDR1 SGHRS and CDR2 YFSETQ. This CDR3 is 14 amino acids long. The germline V and J ends were trimmed by 0 bases and 0 bases, with 5 bases remaining between them.

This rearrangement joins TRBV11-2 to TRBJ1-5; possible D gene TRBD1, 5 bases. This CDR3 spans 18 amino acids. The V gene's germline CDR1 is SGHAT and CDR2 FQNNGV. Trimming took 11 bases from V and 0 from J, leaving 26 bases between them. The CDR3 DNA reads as TGTGCCTTCTGTTTATTGGGGCGGGGAGTCAATAGCAATCAGCCCCAGCATTTT. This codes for CAFCLLGRGVNSNQPQHF. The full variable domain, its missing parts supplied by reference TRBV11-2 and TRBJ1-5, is EAGVAQSPRYKIIEKRQSVAFWCNPISGHATLYWYQQILGQGPKLLIQFQNNGVVDDSQLPKDRFSAERLKGVDSTLKIQPAKLEDSAVYLCAFCLLGRGVNSNQPQHFGDGTRLSIL.

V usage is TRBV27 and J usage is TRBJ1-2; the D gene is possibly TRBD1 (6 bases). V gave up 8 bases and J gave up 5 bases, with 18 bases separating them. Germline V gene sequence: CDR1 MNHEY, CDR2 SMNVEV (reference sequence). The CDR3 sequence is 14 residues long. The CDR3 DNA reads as TGTGCCAGCGGTCCCTTGAGGGGGATTTATGGCTACACCTTC. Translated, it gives CASGPLRGIYGYTF.